Sequencing of this T cell receptor (beta chain) was carried out in a study of identical twins. No donor was unhealthy or non-Caucasian. General study points: Fewer insertions characterized abundant cord blood beta clonotypes, whereas memory repertoires showed none.

TCRdb reanalysed the 5' RACE reads using MiXCR and keeps one entry per CDR3 protein. The sample contains 550,000 to 800,000 distinct CDR3 sequences, around 7.4% of which appear only once. A note on this clonotype: As yet, its antigen is unknown.

The sample also formed part of further work on yellow fever vaccine responses in identical twins. This second study says: Twins reportedly appeared to share part of their vaccine T cell response while keeping part individual.

Source material: PBMCs. This TCR derives from a young woman in good health.

The CDR3 nucleotides are TGTGCCACCAGAAAAGGAACCGGGACTAAAGGGCATAATGAGCAGTTCTTC. It encodes CATRKGTGTKGHNEQFF. The gene calls are TRBV10-3 and TRBJ2-1, with 7 positions matching TRBD2. This CDR3 has 17 residues. Germline V gene lookup returns CDR1 ENHRY and CDR2 SYGVKD. After removal of 10 bases from V and 7 bases from J, the junction contained 22 bases not matched to a gene.